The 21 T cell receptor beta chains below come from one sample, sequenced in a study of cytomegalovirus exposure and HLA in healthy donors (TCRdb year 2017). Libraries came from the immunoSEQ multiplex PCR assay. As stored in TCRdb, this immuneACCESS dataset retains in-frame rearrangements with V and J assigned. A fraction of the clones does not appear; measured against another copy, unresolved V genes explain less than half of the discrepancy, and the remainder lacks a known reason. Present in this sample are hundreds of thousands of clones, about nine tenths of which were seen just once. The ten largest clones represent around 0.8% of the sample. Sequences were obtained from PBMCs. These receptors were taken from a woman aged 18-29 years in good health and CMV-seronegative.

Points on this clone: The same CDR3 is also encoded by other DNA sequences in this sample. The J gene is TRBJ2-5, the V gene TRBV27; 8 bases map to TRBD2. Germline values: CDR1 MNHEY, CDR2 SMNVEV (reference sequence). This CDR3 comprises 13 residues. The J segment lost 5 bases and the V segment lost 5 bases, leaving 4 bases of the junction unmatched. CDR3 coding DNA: TGTGCCAGCAGTCCCCGCGGGGGGGAGACCCAGTACTTC. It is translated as CASSPRGGETQYF.

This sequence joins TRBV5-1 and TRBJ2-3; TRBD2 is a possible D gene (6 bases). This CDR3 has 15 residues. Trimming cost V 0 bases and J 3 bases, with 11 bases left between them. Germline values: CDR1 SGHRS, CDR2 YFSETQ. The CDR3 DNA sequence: TGCGCCAGCAGCTTGGCAGGGAGGATTACAGATACGCAGTATTTT. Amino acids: CASSLAGRITDTQYF. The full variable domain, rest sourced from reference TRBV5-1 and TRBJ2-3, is KAGVTQTPRYLIKTRGQQVTLSCSPISGHRSVSWYQQTPGQGLQFLFEYFSETQRNKGNFPGRFSGRQFSNSRSEMNVSTLELGDSALYLCASSLAGRITDTQYFGPGTRLTVL.

The CDR3 sequence is CASSGLAWEQYF. In DNA form, the CDR3 reads TGTGCCAGCAGTGGCTTGGCATGGGAGCAGTACTTC. This sequence joins TRBV2 and TRBJ2-7; no reliable D call. The germline V and J ends were trimmed by 4 bases and 7 bases, with 11 bases remaining between them. Germline-derived CDR1 and CDR2 are SNHLY and FYNNEI. The CDR3 is 12 residues long. Together with reference TRBV2 and TRBJ2-7, the CDR3 gives the full variable domain: EPEVTQTPSHQVTQMGQEVILRCVPISNHLYFYWYRQILGQKVEFLVSFYNNEISEKSEIFDDQFSVERPDGSNFTLKIRSTKLEDSAMYFCASSGLAWEQYFGPGTRLTVT.

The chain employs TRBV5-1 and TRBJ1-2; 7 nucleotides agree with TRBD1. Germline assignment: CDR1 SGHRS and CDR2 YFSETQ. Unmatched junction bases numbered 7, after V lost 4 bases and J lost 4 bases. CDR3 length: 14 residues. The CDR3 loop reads CASSRGDRSYGYTF. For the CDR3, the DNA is TGCGCCAGCAGCCGTGGGGACAGATCCTATGGCTACACCTTC.

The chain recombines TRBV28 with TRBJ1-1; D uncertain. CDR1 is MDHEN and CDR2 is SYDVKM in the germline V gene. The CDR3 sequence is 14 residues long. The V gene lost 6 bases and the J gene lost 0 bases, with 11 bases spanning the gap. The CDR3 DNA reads TGTGCCAGCAGATTCGTTACGGTGAACACTGAAGCTTTCTTT. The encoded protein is CASRFVTVNTEAFF.

This CDR3 is CASNRDTGLETQYF. CDR3 in DNA: TGTGCCAGCAACAGGGACACGGGGTTGGAGACCCAGTACTTC. This sequence joins TRBV2 and TRBJ2-5, with D maybe TRBD1 (6 bases). Germline V gene sequence: CDR1 SNHLY, CDR2 FYNNEI. Deletions cut 7 bases from V and 5 bases from J, with 17 bases between. There are 14 residues in the CDR3.

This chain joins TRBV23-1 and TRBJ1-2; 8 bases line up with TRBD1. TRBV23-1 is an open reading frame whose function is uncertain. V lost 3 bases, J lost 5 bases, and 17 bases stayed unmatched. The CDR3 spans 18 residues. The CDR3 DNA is TGCGCCAGCAGTCATCTGCAGGGGGCGCGATATTGGAGATATGGCTACACCTTC. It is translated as CASSHLQGARYWRYGYTF.

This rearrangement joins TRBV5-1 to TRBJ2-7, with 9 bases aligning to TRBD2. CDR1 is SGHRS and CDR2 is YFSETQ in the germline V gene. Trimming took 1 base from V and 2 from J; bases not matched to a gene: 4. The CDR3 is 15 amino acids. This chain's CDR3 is CASSLRSSGTYEQYF. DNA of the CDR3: TGCGCCAGCAGCTTGAGGTCTAGCGGGACCTACGAGCAGTACTTC.

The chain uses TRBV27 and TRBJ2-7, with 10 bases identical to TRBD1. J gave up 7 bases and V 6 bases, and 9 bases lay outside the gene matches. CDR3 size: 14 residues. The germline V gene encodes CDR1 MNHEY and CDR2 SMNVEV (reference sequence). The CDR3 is CASSPGQGVGEQYF. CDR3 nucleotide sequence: TGTGCCAGCAGCCCCGGACAGGGGGTGGGGGAGCAGTACTTC.

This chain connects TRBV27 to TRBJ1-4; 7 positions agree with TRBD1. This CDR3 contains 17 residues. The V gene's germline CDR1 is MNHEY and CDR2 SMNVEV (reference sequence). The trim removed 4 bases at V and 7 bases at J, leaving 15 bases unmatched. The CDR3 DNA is TGTGCCAGCAGTTCAAACCGGGACAGCTTATCTTTTGAAAAACTGTTTTTT. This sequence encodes CASSSNRDSLSFEKLFF. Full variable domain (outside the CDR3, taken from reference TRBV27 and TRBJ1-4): EAQVTQNPRYLITVTGKKLTVTCSQNMNHEYMSWYRQDPGLGLRQIYYSMNVEVTDKGDVPEGYKVSRKEKRNFPLILESPSPNQTSLYFCASSSNRDSLSFEKLFFGSGTQLSVL.

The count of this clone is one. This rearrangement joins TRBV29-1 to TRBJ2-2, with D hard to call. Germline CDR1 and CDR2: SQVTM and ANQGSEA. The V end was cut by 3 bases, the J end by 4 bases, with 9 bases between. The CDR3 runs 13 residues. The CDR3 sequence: CSVDEQLTGELFF. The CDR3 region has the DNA TGCAGCGTTGATGAACAGCTCACCGGGGAGCTGTTTTTT.

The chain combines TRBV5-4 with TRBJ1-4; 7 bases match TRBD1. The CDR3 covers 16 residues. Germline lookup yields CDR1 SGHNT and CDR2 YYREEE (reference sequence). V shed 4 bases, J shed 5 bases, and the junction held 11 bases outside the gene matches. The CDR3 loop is CASSHQGGQINEKLFF. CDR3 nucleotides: TGTGCCAGCAGCCATCAAGGGGGACAGATAAATGAAAAACTGTTTTTT. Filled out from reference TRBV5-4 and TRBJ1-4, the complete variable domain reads ETGVTQSPTHLIKTRGQQVTLRCSSQSGHNTVSWYQQALGQGPQFIFQYYREEENGRGNFPPRFSGLQFPNYSSELNVNALELDDSALYLCASSHQGGQINEKLFFGSGTQLSVL.

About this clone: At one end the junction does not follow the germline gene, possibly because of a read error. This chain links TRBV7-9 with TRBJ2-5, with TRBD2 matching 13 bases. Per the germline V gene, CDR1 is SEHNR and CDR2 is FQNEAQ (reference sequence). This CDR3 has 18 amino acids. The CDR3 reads CAGSSPSDGLAGEETQYF. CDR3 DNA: TGTGCCGGCAGCTCACCTTCCGACGGACTAGCGGGGGAGGAGACCCAGTACTTC.

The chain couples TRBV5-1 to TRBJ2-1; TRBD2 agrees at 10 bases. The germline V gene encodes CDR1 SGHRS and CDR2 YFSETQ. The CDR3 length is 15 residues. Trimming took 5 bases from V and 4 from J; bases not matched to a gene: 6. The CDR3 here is CASREVLAGYNEQFF. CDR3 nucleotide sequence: TGCGCCAGCAGGGAAGTACTAGCGGGGTACAATGAGCAGTTCTTC. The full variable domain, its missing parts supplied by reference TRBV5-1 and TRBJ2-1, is KAGVTQTPRYLIKTRGQQVTLSCSPISGHRSVSWYQQTPGQGLQFLFEYFSETQRNKGNFPGRFSGRQFSNSRSEMNVSTLELGDSALYLCASREVLAGYNEQFFGPGTRLTVL.

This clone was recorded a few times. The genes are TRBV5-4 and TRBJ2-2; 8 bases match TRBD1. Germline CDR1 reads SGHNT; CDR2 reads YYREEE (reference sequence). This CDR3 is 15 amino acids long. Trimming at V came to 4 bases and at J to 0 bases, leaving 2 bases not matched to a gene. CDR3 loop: CASSRGQANTGELFF. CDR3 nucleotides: TGTGCCAGCAGCCGGGGACAGGCGAACACCGGGGAGCTGTTTTTT.

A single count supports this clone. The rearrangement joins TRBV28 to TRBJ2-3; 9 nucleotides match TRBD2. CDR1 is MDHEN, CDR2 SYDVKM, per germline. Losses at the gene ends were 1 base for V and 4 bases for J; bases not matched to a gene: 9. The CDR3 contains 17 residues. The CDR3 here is CASSLSRIAGESDTQYF. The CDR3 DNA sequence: TGTGCCAGCAGTTTATCCAGGATAGCGGGAGAGTCAGATACGCAGTATTTT. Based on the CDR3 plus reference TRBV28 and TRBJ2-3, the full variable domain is DVKVTQSSRYLVKRTGEKVFLECVQDMDHENMFWYRQDPGLGLRLIYFSYDVKMKEKGDIPEGYSVSREKKERFSLILESASTNQTSMYLCASSLSRIAGESDTQYFGPGTRLTVL.

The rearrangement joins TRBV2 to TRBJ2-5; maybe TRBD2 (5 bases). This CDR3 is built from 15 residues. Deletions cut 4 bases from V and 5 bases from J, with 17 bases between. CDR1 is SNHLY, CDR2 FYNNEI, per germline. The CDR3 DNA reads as TGTGCCAGCAGTGCCCAGCCACTAGGTAGCGAGACCCAGTACTTC. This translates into CASSAQPLGSETQYF.

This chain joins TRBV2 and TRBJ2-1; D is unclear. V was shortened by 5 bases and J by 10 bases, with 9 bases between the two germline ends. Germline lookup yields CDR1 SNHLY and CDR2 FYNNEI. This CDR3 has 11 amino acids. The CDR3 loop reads CASSITWEQFF. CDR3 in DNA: TGTGCCAGCAGTATTACATGGGAGCAGTTCTTC.

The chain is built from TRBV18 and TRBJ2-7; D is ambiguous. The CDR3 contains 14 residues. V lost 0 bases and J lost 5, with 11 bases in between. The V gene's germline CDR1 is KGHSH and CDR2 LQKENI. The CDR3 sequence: CASSPPNLVNEQYF. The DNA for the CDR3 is TGTGCCAGCTCACCACCAAATTTAGTAAACGAGCAGTACTTC. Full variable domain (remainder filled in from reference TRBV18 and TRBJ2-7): NAGVMQNPRHLVRRRGQEARLRCSPMKGHSHVYWYRQLPEEGLKFMVYLQKENIIDESGMPKERFSAEFPKEGPSILRIQQVVRGDSAAYFCASSPPNLVNEQYFGPGTRLTVT.

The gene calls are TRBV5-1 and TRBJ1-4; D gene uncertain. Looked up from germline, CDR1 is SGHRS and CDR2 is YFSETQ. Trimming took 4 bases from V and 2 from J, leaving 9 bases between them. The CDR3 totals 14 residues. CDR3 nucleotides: TGCGCCAGCAGCCCGGGTAGGACTAATGAAAAACTGTTTTTT. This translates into CASSPGRTNEKLFF.

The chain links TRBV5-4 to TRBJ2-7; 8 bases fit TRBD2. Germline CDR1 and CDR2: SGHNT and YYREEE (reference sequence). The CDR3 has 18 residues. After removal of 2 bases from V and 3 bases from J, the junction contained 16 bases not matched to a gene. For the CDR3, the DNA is TGTGCCAGCAGCTTCACCCTCGGGGGGGCGGGTGTCCGCTACGAGCAGTACTTC. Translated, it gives CASSFTLGGAGVRYEQYF.